This TCR beta chain stems from a study of shared clonotypes between healthy human individuals. Points from the study as a whole: Several donors shared approximately 5% of their naive CD4 clonotypes. It was expected that sequencing depth would affect clonotype sharing among donors.

Libraries were prepared by immunoSEQ multiplex PCR; TCRdb keeps only in-frame clonotypes and omits some of them. The table includes about 2 million clones, just under 95% detected once. This CDR3 has 14 residues. V lost 0 bases, J lost 6 bases, and 12 bases lay in between. CDR1 and CDR2 from the germline V gene are MGHRA and YSYEKL. Regarding this clone: Antigen specificity is unknown.

CD8 cells regarded as naive lacked CD45RO, were positively chosen for CCR7, and omitted terminally differentiated effector memory CD45RA+ cells. The genes are TRBV4-1 and TRBJ2-7; D is undetermined. This receptor was taken from a man between 18 and 29 years old in good health. Specimen: naive CD8+ T cells sorted from blood. This CDR3 reads CASSQDWEQREQYF. The DNA for the CDR3 is TGCGCCAGCAGCCAAGATTGGGAACAGCGCGAGCAGTACTTC.